The source of this TCR beta chain is a study of beta chain features in type 1 diabetes (dated by TCRdb to the late 2010s). For the study in its entirety: Mean age, gender distribution, total cell number and subset yield were not different between patients and healthy donors. In the study, recently diagnosed type 1 diabetes patients and matched healthy donors were compared on the TCRB repertoires of their sorted circulating CD4+ T cell subsets. Across all samples, 107,917,701 sorted cells were examined, and cell number per subset correlated strongly with RNA yield. Whereas all 30 or so donors provided naive and central memory subsets, regulatory and stem cell-like memory subsets were isolated from just 8 patients and about 8 healthy donors. Points the paper makes about the study in general: Sequencing cDNA rather than genomic DNA could over-represent highly expressing activated cells, although activation and CD3 levels did not differ between groups. Type 1 diabetes patients showed a moderate but significant shortening of TCRB CDR3 length in all four CD4+ subsets. Because small numbers of individuals were included in the HLA sub-analyses, any influence of HLA type on TCRB rearrangement was left unresolved. PCR may preferentially amplify shorter templates, but because patient and control samples were amplified and corrected together, any resulting skew would affect both groups equally. Naive, central memory and regulatory TCRB repertoires appeared to be more similar among patients than among healthy donors. At VDJ recombination sites, type 1 diabetes patients had fewer insertions and more deleted nucleotides, which implies abnormalities in thymic rearrangement.

The High Capacity cDNA Reverse Transcription Kit was used to reverse transcribe all of the isolated RNA, meaning that expressed TCRB transcripts were what got sequenced. Deep immunoSEQ sequencing was applied to naive, central memory and regulatory T cell samples, giving an average of around 3.8 million total reads per sample. Sorted cells were lysed in RLT buffer, and RNA was extracted using DNase-treated RNeasy Micro or Mini kits according to cell number. Each cell subset was processed on its own to prevent cross-contamination, while patient and healthy donor samples were processed together. TCRB sequences were amplified from cDNA with the immunoSEQ multiplex PCR, producing 87-bp fragments spanning the CDR3 region. The amplicons were sequenced using the Illumina HiSeq platform. Processing in the source paper ran as follows. PCR bias was computationally corrected using synthetic template baselines, reads within Hamming distance 2 were collapsed, and singletons that could not be merged were discarded. Reads were aligned against IMGT so that V, D and J genes, CDR3 length and insertions or deletions at six rearrangement sites could be assigned. Clonotype counts were normalized to sorted cell number within each subset before computing true diversity and Gini coefficients with the tcR R package. The overlap coefficient, calculated on TCRB nucleotide sequences, was used to quantify repertoire sharing. As a proxy for the pre-selection repertoire, out-of-frame TCRB sequences from naive cells were analyzed. The table comes from immuneACCESS by way of TCRdb, which keeps in-frame sequences with V and J called. Part of the clones is missing from these tables; in studies checked, under half for an unresolved V gene and the rest for unknown reasons. V and J calls and clone size come straight from that table; D and trimming were deduced from the DNA. This sample lists 900,000 or so clones; around a sixth were detected once. 0.02% to 0.03% of the sample rests with the top ten.

Each donor gave one peripheral blood draw, averaging approximately 0.12 L, which was collected into heparinised tubes. A BD FACSAria II was used to sort naive, central memory, regulatory and stem cell-like memory CD4+ T cells with a panel that included CD45RO, CCR7, CD25, CD127, CD95 and CD27. Purity was above 98% for every sorted population. PBMCs were isolated immediately by Lymphoprep density gradient centrifugation and stained directly without culture. So that batch effects would be minimized, each experiment stained and sorted samples in pairs, pairing one healthy donor with one patient. This clone was seen only a few times. Its cognate antigen has yet to be identified. Per-nucleotide qualities are absent, and no much larger clonotype sits a single base away. Inclusive of the bounding cysteine and phenylalanine, the CDR3 is 17 residues long. Only the CDR3 region is kept as DNA, spanning 51 bases read in frame from base 1. Per the germline V gene (reference sequence), SGHNT is the CDR1 and YYREEE is the CDR2. V drops 0 bases and J drops 0 bases, leaving 15 bases in between.

This sequence was found in a woman between 18 and 29 years old in good health. The chain links TRBV5-4 with TRBJ1-1; the D segment cannot be called with confidence. Sequenced: naive CD4+ T cells from blood. The meaning of the sample's cell subset or site label: true naive CD4+ T cells. This receptor has the CDR3 CASSLAGGRRLNTEAFF. The sequence in DNA is TGTGCCAGCAGCTTGGCGGGCGGCAGGCGATTGAACACTGAAGCTTTCTTT. Supplemented by the reference TRBV5-4 and TRBJ1-1 proteins around the CDR3, the complete variable domain is ETGVTQSPTHLIKTRGQQVTLRCSSQSGHNTVSWYQQALGQGPQFIFQYYREEENGRGNFPPRFSGLQFPNYSSELNVNALELDDSALYLCASSLAGGRRLNTEAFFGQGTRLTVV.